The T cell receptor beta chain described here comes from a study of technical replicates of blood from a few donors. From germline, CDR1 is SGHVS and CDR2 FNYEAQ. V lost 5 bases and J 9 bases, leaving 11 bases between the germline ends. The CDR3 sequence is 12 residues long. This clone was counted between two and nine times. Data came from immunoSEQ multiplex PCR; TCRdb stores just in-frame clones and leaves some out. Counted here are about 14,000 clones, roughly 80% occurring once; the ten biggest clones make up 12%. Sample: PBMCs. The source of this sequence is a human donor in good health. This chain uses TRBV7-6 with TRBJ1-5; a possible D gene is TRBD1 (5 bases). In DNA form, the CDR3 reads TGTGCCAGCAGCCCGCGGGACGGGCCCCAGCATTTT. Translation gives CASSPRDGPQHF.